One and the same sample provided the 15 T cell receptor beta chains below, sequenced in a study of blood T cell repertoires in COVID-19. Sequencing used immunoSEQ multiplex PCR; TCRdb keeps in-frame clones, though not all of them. The data contain approximately 97,000 clones, 86% of them singletons. Sequencing input: peripheral blood. Source of these receptors: an elderly woman with acute or convalescent COVID-19.

In the case of this clone: The junction and the germline gene differ at one end; a read error may be behind it. V and J are TRBV2 and TRBJ1-1, with 8 bases identical to TRBD1. The CDR3 loop spans 9 amino acids. Germline V gene data show CDR1 as SNHLY and CDR2 as FYNNEI. CDR3 sequence reads: CARNQGALF. The CDR3 coding sequence is TGTGCCAGAAACCAGGGGGCCCTTTTT.

The rearrangement uses TRBV9 and TRBJ1-6; D might be TRBD1 (5 bases). The CDR3 length is 13 residues. Germline lookup yields CDR1 SGDLS and CDR2 YYNGEE. V was pared by 4 bases and J by 10 bases, with 12 bases between. For the CDR3, the DNA is TGTGCCAGCAGCACGGCCGCAGGGTCACCCCTCCACTTT. Protein: CASSTAAGSPLHF.

The chain is built from TRBV5-8 and TRBJ1-5; 7 bases are a match to TRBD1. Germline V CDR1 and CDR2: SGHTS, YDEGEE. Unmatched junction bases numbered 15, after V lost 4 bases and J lost 2 bases. The CDR3 sequence is 18 residues long. As DNA, the CDR3 is TGTGCCAGCAGCGCACTGACAGGGACGGGTTGGGGCAATCAGCCCCAGCATTTT. It codes for CASSALTGTGWGNQPQHF. Using reference TRBV5-8 and TRBJ1-5 for the parts outside the CDR3, the full variable domain is EAGVTQSPTHLIKTRGQQATLRCSPISGHTSVYWYQQALGLGLQFLLWYDEGEERNRGNFPPRFSGRQFPNYSSELNVNALELEDSALYLCASSALTGTGWGNQPQHFGDGTRLSIL.

The chain links TRBV6-5 to TRBJ2-2; D gene ambiguous. The CDR3 runs to 14 residues. Germline V gives CDR1 MNHEY, CDR2 SVGAGI. Trimming took 5 bases from V and 4 from J, leaving 11 bases between them. The CDR3 nucleotides read TGTGCCAGCAGTAAACTTAGAGGCACCGGGGAGCTGTTTTTT. Its translation: CASSKLRGTGELFF.

The rearrangement links TRBV6-1 to TRBJ1-6; D might be TRBD1 (5 bases). V was cut by 3 bases and J by 11 bases, with 8 bases left in between. Germline V gene data show CDR1 as MNHNS and CDR2 as SASEGT. The CDR3 totals 12 residues. The CDR3 loop is CASSDRVPPLHF. CDR3 DNA sequence: TGTGCCAGCAGTGACAGGGTTCCACCCCTCCACTTT.

The chain employs TRBV5-6 and TRBJ1-3; D gene uncertain. Trimming took off 1 base at V and 4 bases at J, with 9 bases between the two ends. The CDR3 is 14 amino acids. Per the germline V gene, CDR1 is SGHDT and CDR2 is YYEEEE. CDR3 nucleotide sequence: TGTGCCAGCAGCTTGAGCGGGGAGGGAAACACCATATATTTT. Amino acid sequence: CASSLSGEGNTIYF.

The chain has TRBV28 and TRBJ2-5; TRBD2 agrees at 7 bases. The V segment lost 2 bases and the J segment 5 bases; nucleotides outside the gene matches: 5. The CDR3 extends over 14 amino acids. The V gene's germline CDR1 is MDHEN and CDR2 SYDVKM. The CDR3 spells CASSLTGGLETQYF. CDR3 sequence (DNA): TGTGCCAGCAGTTTAACGGGGGGACTGGAGACCCAGTACTTC. The variable domain in full, completed from reference TRBV28 and TRBJ2-5, reads DVKVTQSSRYLVKRTGEKVFLECVQDMDHENMFWYRQDPGLGLRLIYFSYDVKMKEKGDIPEGYSVSREKKERFSLILESASTNQTSMYLCASSLTGGLETQYFGPGTRLLVL.

The rearrangement joins TRBV6-4 to TRBJ2-1, with 9 bases identical to TRBD1. CDR3 length equals 15 residues. Germline values: CDR1 MRHNA, CDR2 SNTAGT. J was trimmed by 3 bases and V by 3 bases; bases with no gene match: 3. The CDR3: CASSERTGDYNEQFF. Written as DNA, the CDR3 is TGTGCCAGCAGTGAGAGGACAGGGGACTACAATGAGCAGTTCTTC.

The V gene is TRBV7-9, the J gene TRBJ2-1, with D tentatively TRBD2 (5 bases). This CDR3 comprises 16 residues. Trimming cost V 5 bases and J 0 bases, with 14 bases left between them. CDR1 and CDR2 from the germline V gene are SEHNR and FQNEAQ (reference sequence). The CDR3 region is CASSPLGESSYNEQFF. As DNA, the CDR3 is TGTGCCAGCAGCCCACTCGGGGAAAGCTCCTACAATGAGCAGTTCTTC.

The V and J genes are TRBV24-1 and TRBJ2-5, with 8 bases aligning to TRBD1. CDR3 size: 14 residues. Germline values: CDR1 KGHDR, CDR2 SFDVKD. V was pared by 3 bases and J by 5 bases, with 4 bases of the junction left unmatched. The CDR3 DNA is TGTGCCACCAGTGATCGCAGGGGGCAGGAGACCCAGTACTTC. This translates into CATSDRRGQETQYF.

The chain couples TRBV5-1 to TRBJ2-5; D is perhaps TRBD2 (6 bases). Germline CDR1 and CDR2: SGHRS and YFSETQ. Trimming removed 7 bases from V and 2 bases from J, with 12 bases in between. The CDR3 is 13 residues long. This CDR3 is CASQPGLQETQYF. CDR3 in DNA: TGCGCCAGCCAACCGGGACTTCAAGAGACCCAGTACTTC.

The chain joins TRBV5-1 to TRBJ2-2; 10 nucleotides agree with TRBD2. Germline V gene data show CDR1 as SGHRS and CDR2 as YFSETQ. With V trimmed by 5 bases and J by 3 bases, 13 bases remained unmatched. The CDR3 covers 18 residues. CDR3 sequence: CASSVVVAGGPDTGELFF. CDR3 nucleotides: TGCGCCAGCAGTGTGGTGGTAGCGGGGGGCCCTGACACCGGGGAGCTGTTTTTT.

The J gene is TRBJ1-2, the V gene TRBV5-3, with a possible D match to TRBD1 (5 bases). TRBV5-3 counts as an open reading frame of uncertain function. The CDR3 spans 18 residues. V lost 0 bases and J 2 bases, leaving 20 bases between the germline ends. The CDR3 nucleotides read TGTGCCAGAAGCTTGGCCGGGGGTCTACCCGCCTTCAACTATGGCTACACCTTC. The encoded protein is CARSLAGGLPAFNYGYTF.

The rearrangement uses TRBV5-1 and TRBJ2-2; no clear D gene. V shed 1 base and J shed 2 bases, with 3 bases lying between them. The CDR3 extends over 13 amino acids. Germline CDR1 and CDR2: SGHRS and YFSETQ. The CDR3 here is CASSLTNTGELFF. The DNA for the CDR3 is TGCGCCAGCAGCTTGACAAACACCGGGGAGCTGTTTTTT.

To note about this clone: The same CDR3 is also encoded by other DNA sequences in this sample. This chain joins TRBV2 and TRBJ1-3; the D is unclear. The V and J ends lost 5 bases and 4 bases respectively, with 6 bases between them. The CDR3 covers 12 residues. Germline loops: CDR1 SNHLY, CDR2 FYNNEI. CDR3 protein: CASSPSGNTIYF. The CDR3 DNA follows: TGTGCCAGCAGTCCGTCGGGAAACACCATATATTTT.